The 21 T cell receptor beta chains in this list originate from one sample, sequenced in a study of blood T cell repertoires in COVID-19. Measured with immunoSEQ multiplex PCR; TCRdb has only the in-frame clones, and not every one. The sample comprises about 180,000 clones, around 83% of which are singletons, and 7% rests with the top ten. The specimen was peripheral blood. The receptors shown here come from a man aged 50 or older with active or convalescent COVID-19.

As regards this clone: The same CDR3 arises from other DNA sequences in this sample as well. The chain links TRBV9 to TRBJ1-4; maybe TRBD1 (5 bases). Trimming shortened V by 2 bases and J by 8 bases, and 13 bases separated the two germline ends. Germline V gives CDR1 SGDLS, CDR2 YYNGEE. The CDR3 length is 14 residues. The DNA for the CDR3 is TGTGCCAGCAGCGTCGGGCAGGGAGGCGAAAAACTGTTTTTT. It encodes CASSVGQGGEKLFF.

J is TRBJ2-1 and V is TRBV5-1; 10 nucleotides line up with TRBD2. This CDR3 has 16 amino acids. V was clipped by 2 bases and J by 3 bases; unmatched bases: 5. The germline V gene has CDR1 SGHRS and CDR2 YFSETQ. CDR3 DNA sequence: TGCGCCAGCAGCTTTCGCCGGACTAGCGGCTACAATGAGCAGTTCTTC. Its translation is CASSFRRTSGYNEQFF.

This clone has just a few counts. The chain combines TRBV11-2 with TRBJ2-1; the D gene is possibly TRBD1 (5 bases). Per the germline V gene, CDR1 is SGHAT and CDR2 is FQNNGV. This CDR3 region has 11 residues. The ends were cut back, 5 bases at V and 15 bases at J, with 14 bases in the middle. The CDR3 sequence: CASSNRLMTFF. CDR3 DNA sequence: TGTGCCAGCAGCAACAGGCTTATGACGTTCTTC.

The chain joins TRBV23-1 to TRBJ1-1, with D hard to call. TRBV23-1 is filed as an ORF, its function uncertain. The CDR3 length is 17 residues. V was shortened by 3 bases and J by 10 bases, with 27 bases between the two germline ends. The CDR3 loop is CASSHLNEGPGPWGAFF. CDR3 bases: TGCGCCAGCAGTCACCTTAACGAGGGTCCCGGACCCTGGGGAGCTTTCTTT.

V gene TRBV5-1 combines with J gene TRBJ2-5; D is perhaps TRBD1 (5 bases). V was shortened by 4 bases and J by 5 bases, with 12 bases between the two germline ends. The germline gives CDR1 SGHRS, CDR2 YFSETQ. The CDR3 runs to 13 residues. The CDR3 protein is CASSLGQAETQYF. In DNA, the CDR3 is TGCGCCAGCAGCCTGGGGCAGGCGGAGACCCAGTACTTC.

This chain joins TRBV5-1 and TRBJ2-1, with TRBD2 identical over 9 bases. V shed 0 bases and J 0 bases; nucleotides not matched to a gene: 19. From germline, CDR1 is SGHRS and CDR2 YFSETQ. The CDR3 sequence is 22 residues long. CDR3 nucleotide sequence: TGCGCCAGCAGCTTGGGGGGCGTGGGTGGGCTAGCGGGGCACCGCTCCTACAATGAGCAGTTCTTC. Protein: CASSLGGVGGLAGHRSYNEQFF.

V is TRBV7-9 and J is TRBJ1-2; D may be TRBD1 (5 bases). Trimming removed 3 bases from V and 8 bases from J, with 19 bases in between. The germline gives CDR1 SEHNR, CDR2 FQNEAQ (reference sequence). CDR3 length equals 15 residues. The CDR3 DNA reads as TGTGCCAGCAGCTTTCTGACGGGACTCAGGCCCGGCTACACCTTC. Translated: CASSFLTGLRPGYTF.

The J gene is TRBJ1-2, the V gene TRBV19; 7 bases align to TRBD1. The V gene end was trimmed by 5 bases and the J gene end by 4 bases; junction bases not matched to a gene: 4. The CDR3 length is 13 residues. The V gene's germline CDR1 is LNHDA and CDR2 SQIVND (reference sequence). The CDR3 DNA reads TGTGCCAGTAGTCTGACAGGGATCTATGGCTACACCTTC. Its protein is CASSLTGIYGYTF.

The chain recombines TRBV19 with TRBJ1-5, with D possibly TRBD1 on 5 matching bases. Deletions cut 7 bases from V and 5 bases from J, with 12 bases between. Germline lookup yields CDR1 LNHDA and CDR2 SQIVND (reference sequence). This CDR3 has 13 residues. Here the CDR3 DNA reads TGTGCCAGTACCATAGACAGTGATCAGCCCCAGCATTTT. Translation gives CASTIDSDQPQHF.

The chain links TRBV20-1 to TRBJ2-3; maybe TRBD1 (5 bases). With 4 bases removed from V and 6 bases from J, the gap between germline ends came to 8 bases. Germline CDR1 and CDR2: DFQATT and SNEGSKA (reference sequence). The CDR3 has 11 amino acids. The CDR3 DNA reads TGCAGTGCTAAATCAGGGGATACGCAGTATTTT. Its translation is CSAKSGDTQYF.

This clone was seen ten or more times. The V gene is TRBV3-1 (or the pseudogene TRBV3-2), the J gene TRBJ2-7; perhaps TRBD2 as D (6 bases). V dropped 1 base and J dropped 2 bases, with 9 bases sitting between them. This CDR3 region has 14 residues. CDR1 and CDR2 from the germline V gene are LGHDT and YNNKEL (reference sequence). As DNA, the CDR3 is TGTGCCAGCAGCCAAGGTGGCGGGACCTACGAGCAGTACTTC. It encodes CASSQGGGTYEQYF.

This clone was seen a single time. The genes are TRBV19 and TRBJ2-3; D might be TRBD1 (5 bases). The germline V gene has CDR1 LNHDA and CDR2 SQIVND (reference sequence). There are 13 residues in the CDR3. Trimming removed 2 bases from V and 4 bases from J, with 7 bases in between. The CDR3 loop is CASSIRGSDTQYF. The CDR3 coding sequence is TGTGCCAGTAGTATAAGGGGATCAGATACGCAGTATTTT.

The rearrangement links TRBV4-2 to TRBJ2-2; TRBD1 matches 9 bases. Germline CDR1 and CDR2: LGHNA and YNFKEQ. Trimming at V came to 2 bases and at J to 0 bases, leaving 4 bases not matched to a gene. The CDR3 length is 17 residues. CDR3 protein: CASSQFTGGANTGELFF. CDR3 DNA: TGTGCCAGCAGCCAATTTACAGGGGGCGCGAACACCGGGGAGCTGTTTTTT.

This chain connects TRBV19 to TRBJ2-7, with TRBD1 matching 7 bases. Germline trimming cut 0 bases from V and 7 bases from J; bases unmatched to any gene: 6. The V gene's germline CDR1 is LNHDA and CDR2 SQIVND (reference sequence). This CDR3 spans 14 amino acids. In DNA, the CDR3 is TGTGCCAGTAGTATAGATAGGGGGCAGGGGGAGCAGTACTTC. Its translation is CASSIDRGQGEQYF.

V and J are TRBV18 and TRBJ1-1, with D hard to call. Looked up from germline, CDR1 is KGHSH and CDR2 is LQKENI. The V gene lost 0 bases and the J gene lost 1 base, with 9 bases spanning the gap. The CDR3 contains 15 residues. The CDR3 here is CASSPPVGQNTEAFF. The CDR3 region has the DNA TGTGCCAGCTCACCACCGGTGGGCCAGAACACTGAAGCTTTCTTT. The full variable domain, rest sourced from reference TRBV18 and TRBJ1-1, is NAGVMQNPRHLVRRRGQEARLRCSPMKGHSHVYWYRQLPEEGLKFMVYLQKENIIDESGMPKERFSAEFPKEGPSILRIQQVVRGDSAAYFCASSPPVGQNTEAFFGQGTRLTVV.

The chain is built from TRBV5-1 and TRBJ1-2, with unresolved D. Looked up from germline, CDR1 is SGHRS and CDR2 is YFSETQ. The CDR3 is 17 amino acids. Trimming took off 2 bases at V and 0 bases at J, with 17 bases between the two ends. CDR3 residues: CASSFGRKPTSNYGYTF. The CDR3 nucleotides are TGCGCCAGCAGCTTTGGGAGGAAACCAACCTCTAACTATGGCTACACCTTC.

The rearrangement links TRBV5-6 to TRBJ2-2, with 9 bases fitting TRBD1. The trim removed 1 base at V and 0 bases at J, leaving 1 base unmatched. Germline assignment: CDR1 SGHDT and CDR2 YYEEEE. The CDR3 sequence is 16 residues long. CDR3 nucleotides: TGTGCCAGCAGCTTGACAGGGGGCGCGAACACCGGGGAGCTGTTTTTT. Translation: CASSLTGGANTGELFF.

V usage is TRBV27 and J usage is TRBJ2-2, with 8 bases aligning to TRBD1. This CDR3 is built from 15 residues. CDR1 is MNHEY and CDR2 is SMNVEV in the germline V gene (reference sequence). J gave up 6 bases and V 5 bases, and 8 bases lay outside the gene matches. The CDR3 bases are TGTGCCAGCAGTCCAATGACAGGGGTGGCCGGGGAGCTGTTTTTT. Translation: CASSPMTGVAGELFF.

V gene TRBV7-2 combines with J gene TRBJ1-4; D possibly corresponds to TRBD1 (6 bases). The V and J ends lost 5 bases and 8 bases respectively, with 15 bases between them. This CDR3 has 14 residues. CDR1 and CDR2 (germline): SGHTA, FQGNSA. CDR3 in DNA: TGTGCCAGCAGCGGGCGGGGGGCCAGGGAAAAACTGTTTTTT. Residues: CASSGRGAREKLFF.

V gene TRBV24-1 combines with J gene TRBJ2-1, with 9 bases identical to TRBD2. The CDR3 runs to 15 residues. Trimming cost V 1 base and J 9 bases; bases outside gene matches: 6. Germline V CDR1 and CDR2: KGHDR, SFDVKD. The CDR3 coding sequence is TGTGCCACCAGTGATTTAGGGCTAGCGGGGCTTGAGCAGTTCTTC. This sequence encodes CATSDLGLAGLEQFF.

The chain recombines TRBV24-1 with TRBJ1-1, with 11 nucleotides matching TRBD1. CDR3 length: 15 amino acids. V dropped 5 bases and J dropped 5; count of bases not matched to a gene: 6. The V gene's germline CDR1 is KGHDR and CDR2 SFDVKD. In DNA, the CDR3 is TGTGCCACCAGTGGGACAGGGGGCGCGGGGACTGAAGCTTTCTTT. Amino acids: CATSGTGGAGTEAFF.